This T cell receptor (beta chain) derives from a study of T cell responses to AZD1222 COVID-19 vaccine (dated by TCRdb to the early 2020s). About the investigation overall: TCR sequencing was performed for about 240 trial participants, of whom some 200 were given two doses of AZD1222 and about 25 were given two doses of MenACWY control vaccine. Trial participants were enrolled by age into subgroups of 18-55, 56-69 and 70-plus years, and approximately 150, 30 and 60 TCR-sequenced participants, respectively, were included in these subgroups.

The germline V gene specifies SGHRS as CDR1 and YFSETQ as CDR2. Counted from cysteine to phenylalanine, this CDR3 has 15 amino acids. The kept DNA is CDR3 alone, 45 bases in frame from the first base. The junction carries 17 bases between V and J, which are trimmed by 4 bases and 6 bases respectively. General findings and caveats noted by the study authors: Participants were mostly white British, with more females than males. The authors suggested clonal diversity may have been underestimated. In the small 56-69-year group, the increase in depth fell short of significance, most likely because of low power. Because no day 14 peak-response samples were available, repertoires were characterized only after the peak T cell response. Reportedly, almost half of the unique spike-specific TCRs recognized epitopes lying outside the regions that are mutated in the B.1.351 and B.1.1.7 variants. A significant rise in spike-specific TCR breadth and depth was observed after two AZD1222 doses relative to day 0 and relative to MenACWY recipients. Conclusions about previously exposed vaccinees were limited because only a handful of AZD1222 recipients were SARS-CoV-2 seropositive at baseline. The vaccine-associated CD4 TCRs covered the entire spike protein, and the dominant responses fell in regions 160-218 and 743-854.

The label giving this sample's time point can be read as: about 28 days (+/-7) after the second vaccine dose. AZD1222 recipients with second doses at about 4 weeks or about 12 weeks were pooled, because spike-specific TCR depth and breadth did not differ between schedules. The vaccinee samples were drawn from two UK trials, COV001 and COV002, one of which was a single-blind randomized controlled phase 2/3 trial testing AZD1222 (ChAdOx1 nCoV-19) in healthy adults. Trial participant PBMC samples were collected at day 0 and day 28 after the second dose for TCRbeta chain sequencing. The CDR3 regions of human TCRbeta chains were analyzed by immunosequencing. The study's own analysis went as follows. TCRs in the repertoires were matched against a reference library of SARS-CoV-2-specific TCRs that had been generated with the MIRA antigen-specificity platform. Breadth meant the fraction of unique TCRs that were SARS-CoV-2-associated, whereas depth meant the fraction of total T cells that were SARS-CoV-2-associated. Each spike-specific TCR was assigned to its reactive spike region and to a CD4 or CD8 class using the MIRA data. Log10-transformed breadth and depth values were compared by one-way ANOVA with Sidak's multiple comparisons tests. TCRdb's version of the immuneACCESS table is confined to in-frame rearrangements and falls short of the full clone set. An unresolved V gene accounts for under half of the shortfall where checked; the remainder is of unknown origin. V, J and clone size are those of that table, while D and trimming were read from the DNA. The sample table holds about 78,000 clones, of which 90% were seen once. Clones ranked in the top ten supply under 1.5% of the sample.

Points on this clone: What antigen it recognizes has not been identified. No quality values exist for individual bases; no much larger clone is one base distant.

This sample comprised peripheral blood, obtained 28 days after the second AZD1222 dose. The sequence was obtained from an adult who received the AZD1222 COVID-19 vaccine. The chain employs TRBV5-1 and TRBJ1-5, with TRBD1 tentatively as D gene (5 bases match). The CDR3 region reads CASSPTGVRAQPQHF. The DNA is TGCGCCAGCAGCCCGACGGGGGTTAGGGCTCAGCCCCAGCATTTT.